What follows are 28 T cell receptor beta chains derived from one specimen sequenced in a study of T cell responses to AZD1222 COVID-19 vaccine. This table comes from immunoSEQ multiplex PCR, and its TCRdb copy is limited to in-frame clones, with some not included. The table shows 120,000 or so clones, with 90% occurring only once. Sequenced material: peripheral blood, taken on day 0 of AZD1222 vaccination. These receptor sequences come from an adult in good health.

The chain has TRBV12-3 or TRBV12-4 and TRBJ2-5; D is uncertain. CDR3 size: 12 residues. Trimming pared 4 bases from V and 2 bases from J, leaving 5 bases between. The CDR3 spells CASSWDQETQYF. The DNA of the CDR3 is TGTGCCAGCAGTTGGGATCAAGAGACCCAGTACTTC.

The rearrangement links TRBV19 to TRBJ1-4; no clear D gene. Germline CDR1 LNHDA, CDR2 SQIVND (reference sequence). V gave up 0 bases and J gave up 8 bases, with 16 bases separating them. The CDR3 runs 16 residues. DNA for the CDR3: TGTGCCAGTAGTATAGATCGACGGCAGGTCAAGGAAAAACTGTTTTTT. Residues: CASSIDRRQVKEKLFF. The complete variable domain, with remaining parts taken from reference TRBV19 and TRBJ1-4, reads DGGITQSPKYLFRKEGQNVTLSCEQNLNHDAMYWYRQDPGQGLRLIYYSQIVNDFQKGDIAEGYSVSREKKESFPLTVTSAQKNPTAFYLCASSIDRRQVKEKLFFGSGTQLSVL.

The chain couples TRBV28 to TRBJ2-7; 8 nucleotides agree with TRBD2. The germline CDR1 and CDR2 sequences are MDHEN and SYDVKM. The CDR3 length is 14 residues. The trim removed 4 bases at V and 6 bases at J, leaving 8 bases unmatched. The CDR3 is CASSSTSGVGEQYF. The CDR3 nucleotides read TGTGCCAGCAGTTCCACTAGCGGAGTTGGCGAGCAGTACTTC.

This clone was detected a few times. V and J are TRBV27 and TRBJ2-7; the D is unclear. This CDR3 comprises 15 residues. The V gene's germline CDR1 is MNHEY and CDR2 SMNVEV (reference sequence). V lost 2 bases to trimming and J lost 0 bases, with 11 bases between them. This chain's CDR3 is CASSLRSVSSYEQYF. CDR3 sequence (DNA): TGTGCCAGCAGTTTAAGGTCGGTGAGCTCCTACGAGCAGTACTTC.

The J gene is TRBJ1-2, the V gene TRBV30; 9 bases are a match to TRBD1. The V gene end was trimmed by 4 bases and the J gene end by 7 bases; junction bases not matched to a gene: 10. This CDR3 comprises 14 residues. The germline V gene has CDR1 GTSNPN and CDR2 SVGIG (reference sequence). This CDR3 is CAWNVGTGSPGYTF. Written as DNA, the CDR3 is TGTGCCTGGAATGTCGGGACAGGGTCCCCTGGCTACACCTTC.

In this sample, this clone turned up once. The V call is TRBV3-1 (or the pseudogene TRBV3-2), the J call TRBJ2-1, with TRBD2 as a possible D gene (6 bases). Germline CDR1 and CDR2: LGHDT and YNNKEL (reference sequence). V lost 1 base to trimming and J lost 6 bases, with 13 bases between them. This CDR3 region has 15 residues. CDR3: CASSQVSGAPNEQFF. CDR3 sequence (DNA): TGTGCCAGCAGCCAAGTTAGCGGAGCCCCCAATGAGCAGTTCTTC.

The V and J genes are TRBV30 and TRBJ2-5; D remains ambiguous. Germline values: CDR1 GTSNPN, CDR2 SVGIG (reference sequence). The CDR3 has 11 amino acids. Trimming shortened V by 0 bases and J by 4 bases, and 3 bases separated the two germline ends. The CDR3 here is CAWSVGETQYF. The CDR3 nucleotides read TGTGCCTGGAGTGTAGGAGAGACCCAGTACTTC.

This clone has just one count. This rearrangement joins TRBV24-1 to TRBJ1-2; the D gene is possibly TRBD1 (6 bases). V was trimmed by 0 bases and J by 7 bases, leaving 14 bases between them. The CDR3 has 15 residues. Germline V gives CDR1 KGHDR, CDR2 SFDVKD. CDR3 in amino acids: CATSDLRGDSIGYTF. As DNA, the CDR3 is TGTGCCACCAGTGATTTGAGGGGGGATTCGATTGGCTACACCTTC.

The genes are TRBV28 and TRBJ2-1; D call uncertain. Germline CDR1 reads MDHEN; CDR2 reads SYDVKM. The CDR3 is 13 residues long. V was pared by 8 bases and J by 7 bases, with 15 bases between. As DNA, the CDR3 is TGTGCCAGCGGTTCGGACCTTAGGAATGAGCAGTTCTTC. Translated: CASGSDLRNEQFF.

This chain links TRBV28 with TRBJ1-4; possibly TRBD1 for D (5 bases). The CDR3 covers 11 residues. The germline V and J ends were trimmed by 6 bases and 10 bases, with 9 bases remaining between them. Germline V gives CDR1 MDHEN, CDR2 SYDVKM. This chain's CDR3 is CASRGTGKLFF. The CDR3 DNA follows: TGTGCCAGCAGGGGTACAGGAAAACTGTTTTTT.

The V gene is TRBV11-1, the J gene TRBJ2-2; 8 bases line up with TRBD1. Germline V CDR1 and CDR2: SGHAT, FQDESV (reference sequence). The CDR3 has 14 residues. The J segment lost 7 bases and the V segment lost 4 bases, leaving 5 bases of the junction unmatched. CDR3 nucleotide sequence: TGTGCCAGCAGCTCCCGACAGGGGCACGGGGAGCTGTTTTTT. Protein sequence: CASSSRQGHGELFF.

V is TRBV18 and J is TRBJ1-5; unclear D gene. The V and J ends lost 2 bases and 0 bases respectively, with 8 bases between them. CDR3 length: 15 residues. CDR1 KGHSH and CDR2 LQKENI come from the germline V gene. The CDR3 DNA is TGTGCCAGCTCACCAAGCGGGTTTAGCAATCAGCCCCAGCATTTT. Protein: CASSPSGFSNQPQHF.

This chain joins TRBV28 and TRBJ1-1; D might be TRBD1 (6 bases). Trimming took 4 bases from V and 0 from J, leaving 24 bases between them. CDR1 and CDR2 from the germline V gene are MDHEN and SYDVKM. CDR3 size: 19 residues. The CDR3 sequence is CASSSWTDSSIYMNTEAFF. The CDR3 DNA sequence: TGTGCCAGCAGTTCTTGGACAGATTCTTCTATATACATGAACACTGAAGCTTTCTTT.

This clone was seen a single time. The V and J genes are TRBV18 and TRBJ1-1; perhaps TRBD1 as D (6 bases). V gave up 5 bases and J gave up 1 base, with 11 bases separating them. Germline values: CDR1 KGHSH, CDR2 LQKENI. This CDR3 contains 14 residues. The CDR3 loop reads CASSARQENTEAFF. The CDR3 nucleotides read TGTGCCAGCTCAGCCCGACAGGAGAACACTGAAGCTTTCTTT. Based on the CDR3 plus reference TRBV18 and TRBJ1-1, the full variable domain is NAGVMQNPRHLVRRRGQEARLRCSPMKGHSHVYWYRQLPEEGLKFMVYLQKENIIDESGMPKERFSAEFPKEGPSILRIQQVVRGDSAAYFCASSARQENTEAFFGQGTRLTVV.

This clone has just one count. This sequence joins TRBV27 and TRBJ2-7; possible D gene TRBD2, 6 bases. The CDR3 covers 14 residues. CDR1 and CDR2 (germline): MNHEY, SMNVEV (reference sequence). Trimming cost V 8 bases and J 4 bases, with 18 bases left between them. The CDR3 DNA reads as TGTGCCAGCGCAAGGAGGGGCGAGGTATACGAGCAGTACTTC. Translated, it gives CASARRGEVYEQYF.

The V and J genes are TRBV5-1 and TRBJ2-7, with 10 bases identical to TRBD1. Germline V lookup: CDR1 SGHRS, CDR2 YFSETQ. This CDR3 spans 14 amino acids. The trim removed 5 bases at V and 3 bases at J, leaving 5 bases unmatched. The CDR3 sequence: CASSPGQGYYEQYF. The CDR3 DNA follows: TGCGCCAGCAGTCCGGGACAGGGGTACTACGAGCAGTACTTC.

The V call is TRBV5-4, the J call TRBJ1-1; the D is unclear. CDR1 is SGHNT and CDR2 is YYREEE in the germline V gene (reference sequence). The CDR3 loop spans 14 amino acids. V gave up 0 bases and J gave up 0 bases, with 6 bases separating them. This CDR3 is CASSLDPMNTEAFF. In DNA form, the CDR3 reads TGTGCCAGCAGCTTGGACCCCATGAACACTGAAGCTTTCTTT.

The chain recombines TRBV7-8 with TRBJ2-3, with TRBD2 identical over 8 bases. CDR1 SGHVS and CDR2 FQNEAQ come from the germline V gene. This CDR3 has 15 amino acids. The ends lost 3 bases at V and 2 bases at J; junction bases unmatched: 4. The CDR3 here is CASSFSGTYTDTQYF. DNA for the CDR3: TGTGCCAGCAGCTTTAGCGGGACTTACACAGATACGCAGTATTTT.

This chain connects TRBV28 to TRBJ2-7; D is uncertain. Trimming cost V 7 bases and J 6 bases, with 10 bases left between them. Germline loops: CDR1 MDHEN, CDR2 SYDVKM. The CDR3 length is 11 residues. This CDR3 reads CASTRGREQYF. The CDR3 bases are TGTGCCAGCACAAGAGGACGCGAGCAGTACTTC.

This chain connects TRBV12-3 or TRBV12-4 to TRBJ2-7; no reliable D call. CDR3 length equals 13 residues. Trimming took off 3 bases at V and 4 bases at J, with 10 bases between the two ends. The CDR3 loop reads CASSLGIRYEQYF. For the CDR3, the DNA is TGTGCCAGCAGTTTGGGTATCCGGTACGAGCAGTACTTC.

The J gene is TRBJ1-2, the V gene TRBV6-5; a weak D match, TRBD1 (5 bases). Germline V gives CDR1 MNHEY, CDR2 SVGAGI. Trimming stripped 7 bases from V and 10 bases from J, with 13 bases between. The CDR3 extends over 11 amino acids. The CDR3 region is CASNNGGYYTF. The DNA for the CDR3 is TGTGCCAGCAATAACGGGGGGTACTACACCTTC.

The rearrangement joins TRBV11-2 to TRBJ2-5, with 11 bases lining up with TRBD1. Germline loops: CDR1 SGHAT, CDR2 FQNNGV. The V and J ends lost 5 bases and 5 bases, in that order; junction bases with no gene match: 10. The CDR3 length is 16 residues. The CDR3 here is CASSPVGTGGFETQYF. As DNA, the CDR3 is TGTGCCAGCAGCCCTGTCGGGACAGGGGGTTTTGAGACCCAGTACTTC.

This clone was counted a single time. The rearrangement uses TRBV27 and TRBJ2-5, with 11 nucleotides matching TRBD2. V was clipped by 5 bases and J by 2 bases; unmatched bases: 10. The germline gives CDR1 MNHEY, CDR2 SMNVEV (reference sequence). This CDR3 comprises 17 residues. CDR3 protein: CASSPPPGTSGQETQYF. The CDR3 nucleotides read TGTGCCAGCAGTCCTCCCCCCGGGACTAGCGGACAAGAGACCCAGTACTTC.

The chain combines TRBV30 with TRBJ1-1, with 8 bases aligning to TRBD1. This CDR3 is built from 14 residues. Trimming removed 3 bases from V and 3 bases from J; junction bases left unmatched: 6. Germline-derived CDR1 and CDR2 are GTSNPN and SVGIG (reference sequence). CDR3 protein: CAWRLRDRYTEAFF. The CDR3 DNA is TGTGCCTGGAGACTCCGGGACAGGTACACTGAAGCTTTCTTT. Based on the CDR3 plus reference TRBV30 and TRBJ1-1, the full variable domain is SQTIHQWPATLVQPVGSPLSLECTVEGTSNPNLYWYRQAAGRGLQLLFYSVGIGQISSEVPQNLSASRPQDRQFILSSKKLLLSDSGFYLCAWRLRDRYTEAFFGQGTRLTVV.

This clone was seen a few times. CDR3 sequence: CASSSRQGVTDTQYF. Written as DNA, the CDR3 is TGCGCCAGCAGCTCCCGACAGGGAGTGACAGATACGCAGTATTTT. The V gene is TRBV5-1, the J gene TRBJ2-3; TRBD1 matches at 7 bases. Trimming cost V 3 bases and J 3 bases; bases outside gene matches: 7. CDR1 and CDR2 (germline): SGHRS, YFSETQ. The CDR3 is 15 amino acids.

The chain carries TRBV19 and TRBJ1-1; TRBD1 agrees at 10 bases. The V segment lost 5 bases and the J segment 4 bases; nucleotides outside the gene matches: 4. This CDR3 is built from 14 residues. Germline V lookup: CDR1 LNHDA, CDR2 SQIVND (reference sequence). CDR3: CASSLTGGATEAFF. CDR3 in DNA: TGTGCCAGTAGTCTGACAGGGGGCGCCACTGAAGCTTTCTTT.

The genes are TRBV18 and TRBJ1-4; D perhaps matches TRBD1 (6 bases). Trimming cost V 4 bases and J 5 bases, with 14 bases left between them. This CDR3 comprises 15 residues. Germline-derived CDR1 and CDR2 are KGHSH and LQKENI. The CDR3 nucleotides are TGTGCCAGCTCACTAGCCCAGGGGATAAATGAAAAACTGTTTTTT. Encoded protein: CASSLAQGINEKLFF.

This chain uses TRBV28 with TRBJ2-7; D uncertain. The germline V gene has CDR1 MDHEN and CDR2 SYDVKM. Between the trimmed V and J ends, which lost 3 bases and 6 bases, there was a span of 9 bases. This CDR3 comprises 12 residues. The CDR3 nucleotides are TGTGCCAGCAGTTTGCCCTCGGTCGAGCAGTACTTC. Protein: CASSLPSVEQYF.